These 25 T cell receptor beta chains came from one sample sequenced in a study of cytomegalovirus exposure and HLA in healthy donors. The PCR contained 60 Vbeta and 13 Jbeta primers. TCRdb's copy holds only in-frame clones and misses some; the assay was immunoSEQ multiplex PCR. The sample lists around 150,000 clones, roughly 79% occurring once. What was sequenced was PBMCs. These receptors came from a woman aged 45-65 years in good health and CMV-seropositive.

The chain combines TRBV2 with TRBJ2-7; 8 bases match TRBD2. Germline V lookup: CDR1 SNHLY, CDR2 FYNNEI. The CDR3 is 15 amino acids. Unmatched junction bases numbered 7, after V lost 2 bases and J lost 4 bases. The CDR3 region is CASSELAGGTYEQYF. CDR3 nucleotides: TGTGCCAGCAGTGAATTGGCGGGGGGTACGTACGAGCAGTACTTC.

The chain is built from TRBV4-1 and TRBJ2-5, with 7 bases aligning to TRBD1. J gave up 2 bases and V 1 base, and 7 bases lay outside the gene matches. This CDR3 comprises 16 residues. CDR1 is MGHRA, CDR2 YSYEKL, per germline. As DNA, the CDR3 is TGCGCCAGCAGCCAAGTGAAGGACAGGCTGCAAGAGACCCAGTACTTC. It is translated as CASSQVKDRLQETQYF.

This clone came up a few times. The chain couples TRBV7-2 to TRBJ2-7; 11 bases map to TRBD2. This CDR3 is 13 amino acids long. With V trimmed by 7 bases and J by 4 bases, 3 bases remained unmatched. In germline, CDR1 is SGHTA, CDR2 FQGNSA. The CDR3 DNA follows: TGTGCCAGCAACGTAGCGGGGGGGTACGAGCAGTACTTC. Amino acid sequence: CASNVAGGYEQYF. Full variable domain (rest looked up from reference TRBV7-2 and TRBJ2-7): GAGVSQSPSNKVTEKGKDVELRCDPISGHTALYWYRQSLGQGLEFLIYFQGNSAPDKSGLPSDRFSAERTGGSVSTLTIQRTQQEDSAVYLCASNVAGGYEQYFGPGTRLTVT.

This clone was seen once. Germline and junction disagree at one end, which may indicate a read error. This rearrangement joins TRBV2 to TRBJ2-5; TRBD2 agrees at 7 bases. The CDR3 has 13 residues. The germline V gene encodes CDR1 SNHLY and CDR2 FYNNEI. The CDR3 spells CASSERLGVGGNF. The CDR3 nucleotides read TGTGCCAGCAGTGAACGGCTAGGTGTCGGGGGGAACTTC.

The CDR3 is CASSLGASSTDTQYF. In nucleotides, the CDR3 is TGTGCCAGCAGCTTAGGAGCGTCAAGCACAGATACGCAGTATTTT. The chain recombines TRBV7-2 with TRBJ2-3; no reliable D call. V lost 1 base, J lost 0 bases, and 8 bases lay in between. Per the germline V gene, CDR1 is SGHTA and CDR2 is FQGNSA. The CDR3 is made up of 15 amino acids.

The chain is built from TRBV6-1 and TRBJ2-5; 7 bases are shared with TRBD2. The CDR3 has 12 residues. The germline gives CDR1 MNHNS, CDR2 SASEGT. V shed 11 bases and J 2 bases; nucleotides not matched to a gene: 5. The CDR3 reads CAAGDRQETQYF. The DNA of the CDR3 is TGTGCCGCGGGGGACCGACAAGAGACCCAGTACTTC.

This chain links TRBV5-1 with TRBJ2-7; weak D call: TRBD1 (6 bases). V lost 4 bases and J 2 bases, leaving 16 bases between the germline ends. The germline CDR1 and CDR2 sequences are SGHRS and YFSETQ. The CDR3 has 15 residues. CDR3 in amino acids: CASSPADRGPYEQYF. The CDR3 nucleotides read TGCGCCAGCAGCCCAGCGGACAGAGGTCCCTACGAGCAGTACTTC. Looking up the rest from reference TRBV5-1 and TRBJ2-7 gives the full variable domain: KAGVTQTPRYLIKTRGQQVTLSCSPISGHRSVSWYQQTPGQGLQFLFEYFSETQRNKGNFPGRFSGRQFSNSRSEMNVSTLELGDSALYLCASSPADRGPYEQYFGPGTRLTVT.

The V gene is TRBV7-2, the J gene TRBJ2-2, with TRBD2 matching over 10 bases. Germline CDR1 and CDR2: SGHTA and FQGNSA. The CDR3 is 17 amino acids. With V trimmed by 5 bases and J by 7 bases, 13 bases remained unmatched. The CDR3 nucleotides are TGTGCCAGCAGCCACGGCCTAGCGGGGGCCCGAGGCGGGGAGCTGTTTTTT. The encoded protein is CASSHGLAGARGGELFF.

The rearrangement joins TRBV5-6 to TRBJ2-5; TRBD2 is a possible D gene (6 bases). The germline V and J ends were trimmed by 3 bases and 1 base, with 10 bases remaining between them. CDR3 length equals 14 residues. Per the germline V gene, CDR1 is SGHDT and CDR2 is YYEEEE. The CDR3 spells CASSWGELQETQYF. CDR3 coding DNA: TGTGCCAGCAGCTGGGGGGAACTCCAAGAGACCCAGTACTTC.

The chain uses TRBV7-2 and TRBJ2-5, with 8 bases lining up with TRBD1. Germline trimming cut 5 bases from V and 4 bases from J; bases unmatched to any gene: 12. This CDR3 is built from 16 residues. CDR1 and CDR2 from the germline V gene are SGHTA and FQGNSA. CDR3 DNA: TGTGCCAGCAGCCCCCCCACGGACAGGGAGCGAGAGACCCAGTACTTC. It codes for CASSPPTDRERETQYF.

The rearrangement uses TRBV13 and TRBJ2-1; TRBD2 agrees at 7 bases. The CDR3 covers 14 residues. Germline CDR1 and CDR2: PRHDT and FYEKMQ (reference sequence). V lost 3 bases and J lost 6; bases outside the gene matches: 5. In DNA form, the CDR3 reads TGTGCCAGCAGCTTGGGGACTAAGAGCAATGAGCAGTTCTTC. Protein: CASSLGTKSNEQFF.

In its sample, this clone was seen a few times. This rearrangement joins TRBV30 to TRBJ1-2, with D hard to call. V lost 3 bases, J lost 4 bases, and 27 bases lay in between. Germline assignment: CDR1 GTSNPN and CDR2 SVGIG (reference sequence). The CDR3 consists of 18 residues. CDR3 amino acids: CAWSQTSNWFRRSYGYTF. CDR3 DNA: TGTGCCTGGAGCCAAACCTCGAATTGGTTTAGGAGAAGCTATGGCTACACCTTC.

The chain links TRBV6-5 to TRBJ2-3; the match to TRBD1 covers 8 bases. J lost 1 base, V lost 0 bases, and 3 bases had no gene match. This CDR3 region has 16 residues. Germline CDR1 MNHEY, CDR2 SVGAGI. CDR3 DNA sequence: TGTGCCAGCAGTTACTCTGCAGGGGGCGGCACAGATACGCAGTATTTT. Translating it yields CASSYSAGGGTDTQYF.

The chain is built from TRBV2 and TRBJ2-1, with 14 bases aligning to TRBD2. After removal of 4 bases from V and 7 bases from J, the junction contained 6 bases not matched to a gene. This CDR3 has 16 amino acids. Germline V gene lookup returns CDR1 SNHLY and CDR2 FYNNEI. The CDR3 DNA sequence: TGTGCCAGCAGTGGGGGACTAGCGGGAGTAAATAATGAGCAGTTCTTC. Translated, it gives CASSGGLAGVNNEQFF.

The CDR3 loop is CASSGASGGNEQFF. CDR3 nucleotide sequence: TGTGCCAGCAGTGGAGCTAGCGGGGGTAATGAGCAGTTCTTC. The chain is built from TRBV2 and TRBJ2-1; 10 nucleotides agree with TRBD2. The J segment lost 7 bases and the V segment lost 4 bases, leaving 4 bases of the junction unmatched. The CDR3 extends over 14 amino acids. CDR1 and CDR2 (germline): SNHLY, FYNNEI.

As regards this clone: Relative to the germline gene, one junction end is altered; a read error may explain this. This chain connects TRBV6-5 to TRBJ2-7; the match to TRBD1 covers 9 bases. Germline lookup yields CDR1 MNHEY and CDR2 SVGAGI. The length of the CDR3 is 14 residues. CDR3 loop: CASRSGQGSYERYF. CDR3 coding DNA: TGTGCCAGCAGGAGCGGACAGGGGTCCTACGAGCGGTACTTC.

The table lists this clone with a count of one. The chain is built from TRBV15 and TRBJ1-1, with TRBD1 identical over 7 bases. The V segment lost 4 bases and the J segment 4 bases; nucleotides outside the gene matches: 9. From germline, CDR1 is LNHNV and CDR2 YYDKDF (reference sequence). CDR3 length equals 15 residues. The CDR3 nucleotides are TGTGCCACCAGCAAAGGGGGCCGCGTAGGCACTGAAGCTTTCTTT. This encodes CATSKGGRVGTEAFF.

The chain joins TRBV4-3 to TRBJ2-1; 7 positions match TRBD2. V was clipped by 1 base and J by 0 bases; unmatched bases: 6. The length of the CDR3 is 17 residues. Looked up from germline, CDR1 is LGHNA and CDR2 is YSLEER. For the CDR3, the DNA is TGCGCCAGCAGCCAAGCGGTACTAGCGAGCTCCTACAATGAGCAGTTCTTC. Its protein is CASSQAVLASSYNEQFF.

The genes are TRBV4-3 and TRBJ2-7, with D possibly being TRBD1 (5 bases). V lost 1 base to trimming and J lost 4 bases, with 11 bases between them. Germline values: CDR1 LGHNA, CDR2 YSLEER. There are 14 residues in the CDR3. The CDR3, as DNA: TGCGCCAGCAGCCAAGCATCAGCAGGGTACGAGCAGTACTTC. Protein: CASSQASAGYEQYF.

The chain links TRBV29-1 to TRBJ1-2, with D maybe TRBD1 (6 bases). CDR3 length: 12 amino acids. Deletions cut 7 bases from V and 8 bases from J, with 17 bases between. Germline V gene sequence: CDR1 SQVTM, CDR2 ANQGSEA. As DNA, the CDR3 is TGCAGCGCTCGTTCCAGGGGTAAAGGCTACACCTTC. Its translation is CSARSRGKGYTF. Drawing the rest from reference TRBV29-1 and TRBJ1-2, the complete variable domain is SAVISQKPSRDICQRGTSLTIQCQVDSQVTMMFWYRQQPGQSLTLIATANQGSEATYESGFVIDKFPISRPNLTFSTLTVSNMSPEDSSIYLCSARSRGKGYTFGSGTRLTVV.

The rearrangement joins TRBV19 to TRBJ1-5; D uncertain. Trimming removed 7 bases from V and 11 bases from J, with 18 bases in between. CDR3 length: 13 residues. CDR1 and CDR2 (germline): LNHDA, SQIVND (reference sequence). The CDR3 is CASTQYALGAQHF. The CDR3 region has the DNA TGTGCCAGTACTCAATACGCCCTAGGAGCCCAGCATTTT.

The chain has TRBV11-2 and TRBJ2-6; D is perhaps TRBD2 (7 bases). Per germline, CDR1 SGHAT and CDR2 FQNNGV. V lost 6 bases and J 1 base, leaving 19 bases between the germline ends. The CDR3 contains 18 residues. Here the CDR3 reads CASRPAGGHRSGANVLTF. As DNA, the CDR3 is TGTGCCAGCAGGCCCGCCGGGGGGCATCGGTCTGGGGCCAACGTCCTGACTTTC.

V gene TRBV15 combines with J gene TRBJ2-7; 11 positions match TRBD1. There are 13 residues in the CDR3. Per the germline V gene, CDR1 is LNHNV and CDR2 is YYDKDF (reference sequence). The V and J ends lost 5 bases and 6 bases, in that order; junction bases with no gene match: 3. The CDR3 is CATSRGTGGEQYF. CDR3 nucleotides: TGTGCCACCAGCCGGGGGACAGGGGGCGAGCAGTACTTC.

The rearrangement uses TRBV11-1 and TRBJ2-7; TRBD2 matches 10 bases. The CDR3 covers 16 residues. The germline CDR1 and CDR2 sequences are SGHAT and FQDESV (reference sequence). The trim removed 3 bases at V and 1 base at J, leaving 6 bases unmatched. CDR3 nucleotides: TGTGCCAGCAGCTTGTCGGCAGCGGGAGGGTCCTACGAGCAGTACTTC. Translation gives CASSLSAAGGSYEQYF.

Of note for this clone: At one of its ends the junction is not consistent with the germline gene, which may arise from a read error. The chain employs TRBV7-8 and TRBJ1-1, with 7 bases identical to TRBD1. The CDR3 runs 14 residues. In germline, CDR1 is SGHVS, CDR2 FQNEAQ. In DNA form, the CDR3 reads TGTGCCAGCAGTTTAGGGGGCCGGGGGGACGAAGCTTTCTTT. The encoded protein is CASSLGGRGDEAFF.